This T cell receptor (beta chain) came from a study of PD-L1 blockade in urothelial cancer. Turning to the study itself: Bladder-origin urothelial cancer in males covered twenty-five of 29 patients. Analyses were performed on blood at 3 weeks after treatment start (the second dose) and at 6 weeks.

Sequenced by immunoSEQ multiplex PCR; TCRdb stores in-frame clones only, minus some. The sample has roughly 87,000 clones; more than 70% are singletons. Trimming pared 2 bases from V and 8 bases from J, leaving 13 bases between. The CDR3 is 14 amino acids. Per germline, CDR1 KGHSH and CDR2 LQKENI. Sample time point: pretreatment peripheral blood. The rearrangement joins TRBV18 to TRBJ2-1; D perhaps matches TRBD1 (7 bases). The sequence came from a woman older than 75 with urothelial cancer. This sample comprised PBMCs, obtained around atezolizumab (anti-PD-L1) treatment. As DNA, the CDR3 is TGTGCCAGCTCACCAGCGGGCAGGGGGGATGAGCAGTTCTTC. It yields the protein CASSPAGRGDEQFF. Looking up the rest from reference TRBV18 and TRBJ2-1 gives the full variable domain: NAGVMQNPRHLVRRRGQEARLRCSPMKGHSHVYWYRQLPEEGLKFMVYLQKENIIDESGMPKERFSAEFPKEGPSILRIQQVVRGDSAAYFCASSPAGRGDEQFFGPGTRLTVL.